This T cell receptor beta chain was identified in a study of chemoradiotherapy in HPV16-positive cancers. From germline, CDR1 is SGHRS and CDR2 YFSETQ. This CDR3 region has 16 residues. V was trimmed by 4 bases and J by 2 bases, leaving 16 bases between them. The sample holds one count of this clone. Measured with immunoSEQ multiplex PCR; TCRdb has only the in-frame clones, and not every one. The sample yields 20,000 to 25,000 clones, 85% to 90% seen once. This rearrangement joins TRBV5-1 to TRBJ1-3, with a weak D call TRBD1 (5 bases). This clonotype was sampled from a human donor with HPV-associated anogenital cancer. Sample: blood, taken from a patient who underwent chemoradiotherapy. The CDR3 DNA follows: TGCGCCAGCAGCGCTGGCAGGGAGTGGACTGGAAACACCATATATTTT. This encodes CASSAGREWTGNTIYF.